This T cell receptor (beta chain) was identified during a study of T cells in localized non-small cell lung cancer. Broader study findings: Turning up in adjacent lung were a median roughly 59 of the top 100 tumor clones. Among the tissues sampled, uninvolved adjacent lung had the highest T cell clonality, above tumor.

Repertoires were generated with immunoSEQ multiplex PCR, while TCRdb's copy carries only in-frame clones and drops some. The sample shows roughly 40,000 clones, about 76% of them seen only once. This clone was picked up a small number of times. The target antigen is unknown. The CDR3 is 11 amino acids. Germline V gene sequence: CDR1 SGHAT, CDR2 FQNNGV. Trimming shortened V by 3 bases and J by 4 bases, and 3 bases separated the two germline ends. The rearrangement links TRBV11-2 to TRBJ1-1; D is ambiguous. This clonotype originated in a male donor at least 60 years old with stage II lung adenocarcinoma. The source was peripheral blood mononuclear cells, collected before any cancer treatment. The CDR3 loop reads CASSFSTEAFF. DNA of the CDR3: TGTGCCAGCAGCTTTAGCACTGAAGCTTTCTTT.